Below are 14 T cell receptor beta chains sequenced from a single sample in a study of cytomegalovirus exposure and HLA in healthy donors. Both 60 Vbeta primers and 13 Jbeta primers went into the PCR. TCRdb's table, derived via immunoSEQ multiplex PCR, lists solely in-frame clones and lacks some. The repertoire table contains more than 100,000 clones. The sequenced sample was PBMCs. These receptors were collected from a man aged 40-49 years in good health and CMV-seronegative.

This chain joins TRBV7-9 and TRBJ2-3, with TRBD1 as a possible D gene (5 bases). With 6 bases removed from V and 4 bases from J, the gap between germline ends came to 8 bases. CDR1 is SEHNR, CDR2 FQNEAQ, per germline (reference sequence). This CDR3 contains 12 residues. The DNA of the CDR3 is TGTGCCAGCAGTTTGGGGCCAGATACGCAGTATTTT. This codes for CASSLGPDTQYF.

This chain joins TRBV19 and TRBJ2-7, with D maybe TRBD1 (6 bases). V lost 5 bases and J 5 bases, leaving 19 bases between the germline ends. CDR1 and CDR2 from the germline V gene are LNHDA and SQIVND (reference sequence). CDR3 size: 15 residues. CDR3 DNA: TGTGCCAGTAGTCCAAAGGTGTTGGGGGCCCACGAGCAGTACTTC. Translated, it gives CASSPKVLGAHEQYF.

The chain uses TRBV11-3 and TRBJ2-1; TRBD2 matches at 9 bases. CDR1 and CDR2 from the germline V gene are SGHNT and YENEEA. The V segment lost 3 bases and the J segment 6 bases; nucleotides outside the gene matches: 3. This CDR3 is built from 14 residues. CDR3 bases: TGTGCCAGCAGCTTTAGCGGGGGTTTCAATGAGCAGTTCTTC. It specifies CASSFSGGFNEQFF.

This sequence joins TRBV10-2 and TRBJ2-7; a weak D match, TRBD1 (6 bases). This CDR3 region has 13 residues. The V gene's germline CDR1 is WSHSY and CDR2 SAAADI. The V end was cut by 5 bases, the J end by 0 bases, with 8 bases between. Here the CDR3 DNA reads TGCGCCAGCAGTAGGGACACCTCCTACGAGCAGTACTTC. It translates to CASSRDTSYEQYF.

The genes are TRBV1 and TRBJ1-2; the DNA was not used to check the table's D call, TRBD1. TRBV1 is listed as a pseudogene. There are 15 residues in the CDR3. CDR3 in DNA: TGCACCAGCAGATACTTAGGGGGTTGTAACTATGGCTACACCTTC. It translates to CTSRYLGGCNYGYTF.

The CDR3 DNA is TGTGCCAGCAGCGTGGATCCTACAGGGGGCTATGGCTACACCTTC. Its protein is CASSVDPTGGYGYTF. V usage is TRBV9 and J usage is TRBJ1-2, with 8 nucleotides matching TRBD1. CDR1 SGDLS and CDR2 YYNGEE come from the germline V gene. The J segment lost 4 bases and the V segment lost 2 bases, leaving 7 bases of the junction unmatched. The CDR3 has 15 amino acids.

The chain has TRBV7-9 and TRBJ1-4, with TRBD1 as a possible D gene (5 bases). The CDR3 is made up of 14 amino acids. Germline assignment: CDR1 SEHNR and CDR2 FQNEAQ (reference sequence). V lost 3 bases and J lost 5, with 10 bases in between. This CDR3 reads CASSLDTQNEKLFF. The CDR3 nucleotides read TGTGCCAGCAGCTTGGACACACAAAATGAAAAACTGTTTTTT.

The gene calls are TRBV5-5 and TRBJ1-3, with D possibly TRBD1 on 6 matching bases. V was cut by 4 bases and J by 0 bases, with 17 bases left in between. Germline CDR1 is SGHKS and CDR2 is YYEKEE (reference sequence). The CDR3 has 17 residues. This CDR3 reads CASSPEGTPSSGNTIYF. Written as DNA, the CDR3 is TGTGCCAGCAGCCCTGAGGGGACACCGAGCTCTGGAAACACCATATATTTT.

Here the CDR3 reads CAWETGTYEQYF. In DNA, the CDR3 is TGTGCCTGGGAGACAGGAACCTACGAGCAGTACTTC. The chain links TRBV30 to TRBJ2-7, with D tentatively TRBD1 (6 bases). Trimming took 5 bases from V and 2 from J, leaving 10 bases between them. Germline-derived CDR1 and CDR2 are GTSNPN and SVGIG (reference sequence). The CDR3 has 12 amino acids. The full variable domain, completed using reference TRBV30 and TRBJ2-7, is SQTIHQWPATLVQPVGSPLSLECTVEGTSNPNLYWYRQAAGRGLQLLFYSVGIGQISSEVPQNLSASRPQDRQFILSSKKLLLSDSGFYLCAWETGTYEQYFGPGTRLTVT.

The CDR3 sequence is CASSPPGGDGKNIQYF. The CDR3 DNA reads TGTGCCAGTAGTCCCCCGGGGGGGGATGGCAAAAACATTCAGTACTTC. The V and J genes are TRBV19 and TRBJ2-4; 8 nucleotides line up with TRBD2. The germline V gene has CDR1 LNHDA and CDR2 SQIVND (reference sequence). V was clipped by 5 bases and J by 3 bases; unmatched bases: 9. CDR3 length equals 16 residues.

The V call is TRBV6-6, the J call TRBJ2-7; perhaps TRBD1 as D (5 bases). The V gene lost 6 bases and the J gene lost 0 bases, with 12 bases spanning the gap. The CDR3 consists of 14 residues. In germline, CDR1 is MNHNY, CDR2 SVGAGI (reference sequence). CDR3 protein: CASSHDRNSYEQYF. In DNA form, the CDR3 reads TGTGCCAGCAGCCACGACAGAAACTCCTACGAGCAGTACTTC.

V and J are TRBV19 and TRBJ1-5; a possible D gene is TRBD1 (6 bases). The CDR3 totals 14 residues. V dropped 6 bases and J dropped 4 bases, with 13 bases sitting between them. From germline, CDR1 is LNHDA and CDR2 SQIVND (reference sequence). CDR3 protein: CASRITGLNQPQHF. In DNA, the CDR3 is TGTGCCAGTAGGATTACAGGGTTGAATCAGCCCCAGCATTTT.

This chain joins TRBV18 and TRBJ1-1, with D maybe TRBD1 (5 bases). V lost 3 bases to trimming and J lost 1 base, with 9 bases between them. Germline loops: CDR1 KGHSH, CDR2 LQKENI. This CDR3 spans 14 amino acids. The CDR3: CASSPQGSNTEAFF. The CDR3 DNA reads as TGTGCCAGCTCACCCCAGGGATCGAACACTGAAGCTTTCTTT.

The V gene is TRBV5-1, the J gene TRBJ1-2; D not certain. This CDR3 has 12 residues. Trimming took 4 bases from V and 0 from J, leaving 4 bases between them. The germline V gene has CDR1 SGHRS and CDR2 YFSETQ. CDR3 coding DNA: TGCGCCAGCAGCCTTTCTAACTATGGCTACACCTTC. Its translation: CASSLSNYGYTF.